The 9 T cell receptor beta chains reported below all come from one sample, sequenced in a study of shared T cell receptors in the human thymus. TCRdb's copy holds only in-frame clones and misses some; the assay was immunoSEQ multiplex PCR. The sample consists of just under 550,000 clones, around 78% of them appearing once. These data were also reused for a study on human thymus T cells.

The sample comprised thymocytes. These receptors came from a boy less than two years old with a congenital heart defect.

J is TRBJ2-3 and V is TRBV18; 9 bases are a match to TRBD2. The V gene's germline CDR1 is KGHSH and CDR2 LQKENI. There are 17 residues in the CDR3. V lost 0 bases to trimming and J lost 2 bases; unmatched junction nucleotides: 6. The CDR3 is CASSPPRSGRHTDTQYF. In DNA form, the CDR3 reads TGTGCCAGCTCACCACCCCGGAGCGGGAGGCACACAGATACGCAGTATTTT.

V and J are TRBV4-2 and TRBJ2-1, with 7 bases that match TRBD2. The CDR3 covers 14 residues. Germline V gives CDR1 LGHNA, CDR2 YNFKEQ. CDR3 coding DNA: TGTCCCCCCGGAGCGGGAACGTACTACAATGAGCAGTTCTTC. Translation: CPPGAGTYYNEQFF.

This chain uses TRBV29-1 with TRBJ2-1; 11 bases agree with TRBD2. V trimming: 4 bases; J trimming: 3 bases; junction bases outside the gene matches: 17. CDR1 SQVTM and CDR2 ANQGSEA come from the germline V gene. The CDR3 runs to 19 residues. The CDR3 DNA follows: TGCAGCGTTGGGGGGGGTAGCGGGAGGGCCCAACTTATCTACAATGAGCAGTTCTTC. Amino acids: CSVGGGSGRAQLIYNEQFF.

This clone was detected once. V and J are TRBV4-1 and TRBJ1-2, with 9 positions matching TRBD1. Germline lookup yields CDR1 MGHRA and CDR2 YSYEKL. Trimming took 1 base from V and 4 from J; bases not matched to a gene: 10. The CDR3 contains 17 residues. Written as DNA, the CDR3 is TGCGCCAGCAGCCAAGGGGAGACAGGGGGAGGGAGCTATGGCTACACCTTC. Its protein is CASSQGETGGGSYGYTF.

V is TRBV5-3 and J is TRBJ2-1; 8 bases map to TRBD1. TRBV5-3 falls under the ORF class, with uncertain function. The CDR3 runs 16 residues. V lost 3 bases to trimming and J lost 2 bases; unmatched junction nucleotides: 7. The CDR3 bases are TGTGCCAGAAGCTCCCGGACAGGGACCACCTACAATGAGCAGTTCTTC. Translated, it gives CARSSRTGTTYNEQFF.

The chain joins TRBV7-9 to TRBJ2-1, with 9 bases that match TRBD2. This CDR3 region has 17 residues. The V gene end was trimmed by 4 bases and the J gene end by 4 bases; junction bases not matched to a gene: 11. CDR1 SEHNR and CDR2 FQNEAQ come from the germline V gene (reference sequence). CDR3 residues: CASSSSPGLADYNEQFF. The CDR3 nucleotides read TGTGCCAGCAGCTCAAGCCCGGGACTAGCAGATTACAATGAGCAGTTCTTC.

V usage is TRBV27 and J usage is TRBJ2-7, with TRBD2 as a possible D gene (6 bases). The CDR3 spans 13 residues. Germline V gene sequence: CDR1 MNHEY, CDR2 SMNVEV (reference sequence). V was clipped by 10 bases and J by 2 bases, with 15 bases between them. Written as DNA, the CDR3 is TGTGCCACCGGCGAGGGAGGACCCTACGAGCAGTACTTC. It codes for CATGEGGPYEQYF.

V and J are TRBV19 and TRBJ2-7; TRBD2 aligns across 15 bases. V shed 4 bases, J shed 2 bases, and the junction held 9 bases outside the gene matches. In germline, CDR1 is LNHDA, CDR2 SQIVND (reference sequence). There are 18 residues in the CDR3. The CDR3 region is CASSTWTSGRGLPYEQYF. CDR3 sequence (DNA): TGTGCCAGTAGTACGTGGACTAGCGGGAGGGGGCTCCCCTACGAGCAGTACTTC. The full variable domain, rest sourced from reference TRBV19 and TRBJ2-7, is DGGITQSPKYLFRKEGQNVTLSCEQNLNHDAMYWYRQDPGQGLRLIYYSQIVNDFQKGDIAEGYSVSREKKESFPLTVTSAQKNPTAFYLCASSTWTSGRGLPYEQYFGPGTRLTVT.

This chain links TRBV18 with TRBJ1-1; D gene uncertain. Germline CDR1 is KGHSH and CDR2 is LQKENI. V dropped 0 bases and J dropped 1 base, with 6 bases sitting between them. The CDR3 spans 14 residues. DNA of the CDR3: TGTGCCAGCTCACCACCGACACAGAACACTGAAGCTTTCTTT. Translating gives CASSPPTQNTEAFF.